This TCR beta chain appears in the sequencing data of a study of CD8 T cells in ankylosing spondylitis. Whole-study findings and limits: A TCR beta motif of several highly homologous variants seemed to mark ankylosing spondylitis blood. There were earlier reports of some motif variants in reactive arthritis synovial fluid and blood.

Libraries for TCR beta were made by quantitative 5'-RACE with molecular barcodes. TCRdb re-analysed the 5' RACE reads in MiXCR, keeping a single row per CDR3 protein. Of a few hundred thousand distinct CDR3 sequences listed, approximately 24% were seen once; the top ten hold around 0.64%. Germline V lookup: CDR1 SGHRS, CDR2 YFSETQ. This CDR3 region has 15 residues. Trimming left V 4 bases short and J 6 bases short, with 17 bases between. In its sample, this clonotype was seen many times. Its antigen is undetermined. This sequence joins TRBV5-1 and TRBJ2-1; D remains unclear. The TCR sequence derives from a male donor with ankylosing spondylitis or in good health (not recorded which). Input material: blood, either unsorted or a sorted T cell fraction (not recorded which). CDR3 sequence: CASSRTTTRINEQFF. CDR3 coding DNA: TGCGCCAGCAGCCGAACAACCACCCGAATCAATGAGCAGTTCTTC.